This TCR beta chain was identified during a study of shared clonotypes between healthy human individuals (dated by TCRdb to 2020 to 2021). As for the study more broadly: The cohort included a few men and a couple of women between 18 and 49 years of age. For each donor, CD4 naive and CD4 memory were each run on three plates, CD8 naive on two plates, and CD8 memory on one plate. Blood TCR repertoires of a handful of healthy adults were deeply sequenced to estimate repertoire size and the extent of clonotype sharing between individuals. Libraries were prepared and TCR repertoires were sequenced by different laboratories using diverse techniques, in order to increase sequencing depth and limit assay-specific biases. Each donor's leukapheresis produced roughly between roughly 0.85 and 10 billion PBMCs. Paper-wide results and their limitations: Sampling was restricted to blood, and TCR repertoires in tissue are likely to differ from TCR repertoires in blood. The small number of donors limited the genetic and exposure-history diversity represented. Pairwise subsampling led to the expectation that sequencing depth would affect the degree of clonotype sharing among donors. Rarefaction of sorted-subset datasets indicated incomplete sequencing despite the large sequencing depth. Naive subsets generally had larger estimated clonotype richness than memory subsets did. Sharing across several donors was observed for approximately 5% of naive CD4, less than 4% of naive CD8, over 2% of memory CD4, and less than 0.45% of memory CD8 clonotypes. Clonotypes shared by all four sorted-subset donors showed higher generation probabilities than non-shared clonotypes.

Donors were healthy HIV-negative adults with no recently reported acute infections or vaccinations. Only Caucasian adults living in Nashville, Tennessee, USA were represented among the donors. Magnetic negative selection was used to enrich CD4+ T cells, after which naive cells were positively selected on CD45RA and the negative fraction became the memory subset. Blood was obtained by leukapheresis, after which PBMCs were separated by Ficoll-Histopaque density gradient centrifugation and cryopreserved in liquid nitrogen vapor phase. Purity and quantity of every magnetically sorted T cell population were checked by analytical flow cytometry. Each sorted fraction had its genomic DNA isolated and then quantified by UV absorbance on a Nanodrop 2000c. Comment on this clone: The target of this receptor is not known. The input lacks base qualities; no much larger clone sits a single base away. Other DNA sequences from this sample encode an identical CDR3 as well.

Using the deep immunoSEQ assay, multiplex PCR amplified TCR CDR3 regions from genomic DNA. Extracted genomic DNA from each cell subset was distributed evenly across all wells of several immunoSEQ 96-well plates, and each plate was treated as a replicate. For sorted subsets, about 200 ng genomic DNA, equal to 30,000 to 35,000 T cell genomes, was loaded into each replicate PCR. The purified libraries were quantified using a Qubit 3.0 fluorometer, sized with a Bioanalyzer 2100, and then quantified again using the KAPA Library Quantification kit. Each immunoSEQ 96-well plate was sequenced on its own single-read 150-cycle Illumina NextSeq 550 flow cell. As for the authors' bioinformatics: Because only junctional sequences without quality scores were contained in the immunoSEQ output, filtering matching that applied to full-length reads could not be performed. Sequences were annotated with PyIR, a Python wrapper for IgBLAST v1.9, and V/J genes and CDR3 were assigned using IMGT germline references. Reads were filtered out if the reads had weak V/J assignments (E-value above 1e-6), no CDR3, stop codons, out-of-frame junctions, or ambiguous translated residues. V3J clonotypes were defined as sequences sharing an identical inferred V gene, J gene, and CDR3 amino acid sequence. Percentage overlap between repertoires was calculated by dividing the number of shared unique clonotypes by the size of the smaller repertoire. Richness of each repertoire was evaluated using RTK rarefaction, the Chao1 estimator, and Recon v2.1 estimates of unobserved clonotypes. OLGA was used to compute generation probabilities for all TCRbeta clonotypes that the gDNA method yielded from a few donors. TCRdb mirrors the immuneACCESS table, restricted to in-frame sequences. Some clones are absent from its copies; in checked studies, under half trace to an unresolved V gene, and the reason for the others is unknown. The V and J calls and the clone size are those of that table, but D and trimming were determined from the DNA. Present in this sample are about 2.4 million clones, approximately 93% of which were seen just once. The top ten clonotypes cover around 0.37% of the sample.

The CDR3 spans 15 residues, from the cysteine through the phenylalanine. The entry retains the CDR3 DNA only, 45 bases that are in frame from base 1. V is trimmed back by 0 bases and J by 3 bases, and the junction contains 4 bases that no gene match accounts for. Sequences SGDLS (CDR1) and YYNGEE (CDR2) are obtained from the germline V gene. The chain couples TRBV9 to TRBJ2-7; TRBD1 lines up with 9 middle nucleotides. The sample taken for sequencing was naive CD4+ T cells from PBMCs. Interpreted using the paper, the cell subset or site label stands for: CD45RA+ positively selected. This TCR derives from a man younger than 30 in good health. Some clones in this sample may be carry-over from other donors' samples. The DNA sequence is TGTGCCAGCAGCGTAGGTGGACAGGGGAGCTACGAGCAGTACTTC. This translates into CASSVGGQGSYEQYF.